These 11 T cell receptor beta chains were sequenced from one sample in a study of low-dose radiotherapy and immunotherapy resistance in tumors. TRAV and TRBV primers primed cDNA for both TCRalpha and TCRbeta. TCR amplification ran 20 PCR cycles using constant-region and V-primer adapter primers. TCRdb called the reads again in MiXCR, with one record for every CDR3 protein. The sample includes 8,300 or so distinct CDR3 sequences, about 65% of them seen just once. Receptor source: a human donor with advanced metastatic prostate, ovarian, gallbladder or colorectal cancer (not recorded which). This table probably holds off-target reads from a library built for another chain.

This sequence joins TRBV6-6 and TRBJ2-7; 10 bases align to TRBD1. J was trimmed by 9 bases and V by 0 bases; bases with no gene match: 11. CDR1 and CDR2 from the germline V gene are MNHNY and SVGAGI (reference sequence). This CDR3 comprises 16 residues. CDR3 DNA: TGTGCCAGCAGTTACTCCCACGGGACAGGGGACCAGGGGCAGTACTTC. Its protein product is CASSYSHGTGDQGQYF.

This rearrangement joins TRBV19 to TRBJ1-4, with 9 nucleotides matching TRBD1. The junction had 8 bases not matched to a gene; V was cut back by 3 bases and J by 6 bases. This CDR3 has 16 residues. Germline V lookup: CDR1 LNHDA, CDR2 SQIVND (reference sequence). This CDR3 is CASSMRTGAVYEKLFF. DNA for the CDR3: TGTGCCAGTAGTATGCGGACAGGGGCCGTCTATGAAAAACTGTTTTTT.

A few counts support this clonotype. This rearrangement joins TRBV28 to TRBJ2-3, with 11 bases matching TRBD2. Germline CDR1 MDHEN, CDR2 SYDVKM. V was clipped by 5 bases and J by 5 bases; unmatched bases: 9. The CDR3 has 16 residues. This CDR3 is CASSEIAGGPGDTQYF. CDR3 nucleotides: TGTGCCAGCAGTGAAATAGCGGGAGGGCCGGGAGATACGCAGTATTTT.

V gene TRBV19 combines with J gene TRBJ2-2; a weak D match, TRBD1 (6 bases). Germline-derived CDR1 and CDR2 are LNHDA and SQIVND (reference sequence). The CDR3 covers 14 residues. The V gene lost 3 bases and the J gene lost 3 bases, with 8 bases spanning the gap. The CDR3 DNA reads TGTGCCAGTAGTATCCACAGGGACACCGGGGAGCTGTTTTTT. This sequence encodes CASSIHRDTGELFF.

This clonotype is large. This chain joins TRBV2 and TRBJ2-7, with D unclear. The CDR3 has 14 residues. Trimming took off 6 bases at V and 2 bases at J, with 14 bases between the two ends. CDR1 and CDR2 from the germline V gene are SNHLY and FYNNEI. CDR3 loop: CASSRPEAPYEQYF. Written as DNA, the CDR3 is TGTGCCAGCAGCCGTCCCGAAGCCCCCTACGAGCAGTACTTC.

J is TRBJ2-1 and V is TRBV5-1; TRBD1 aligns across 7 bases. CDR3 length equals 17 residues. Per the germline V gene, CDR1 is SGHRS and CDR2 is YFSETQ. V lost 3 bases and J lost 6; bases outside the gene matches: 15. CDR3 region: CASSSRRWDRGPNEQFF. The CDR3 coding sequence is TGCGCCAGCAGCTCCCGGAGGTGGGACAGAGGACCCAATGAGCAGTTCTTC.

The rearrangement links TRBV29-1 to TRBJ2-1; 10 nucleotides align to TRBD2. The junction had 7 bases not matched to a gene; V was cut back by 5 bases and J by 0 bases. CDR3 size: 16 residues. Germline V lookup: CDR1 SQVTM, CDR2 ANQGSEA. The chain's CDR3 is CSVILAGESSYNEQFF. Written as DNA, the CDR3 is TGCAGCGTTATTCTAGCGGGAGAGTCCTCCTACAATGAGCAGTTCTTC.

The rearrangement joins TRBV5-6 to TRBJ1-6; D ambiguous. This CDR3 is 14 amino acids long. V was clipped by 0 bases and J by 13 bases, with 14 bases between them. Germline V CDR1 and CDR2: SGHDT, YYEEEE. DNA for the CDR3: TGTGCCAGCAGCTTGGACGGCCGGAGGAACCCCCTCCACTTT. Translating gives CASSLDGRRNPLHF.

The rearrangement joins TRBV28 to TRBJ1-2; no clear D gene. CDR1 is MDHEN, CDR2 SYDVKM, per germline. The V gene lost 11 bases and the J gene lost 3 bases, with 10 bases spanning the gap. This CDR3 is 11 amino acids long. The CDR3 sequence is CAHPGDYGYTF. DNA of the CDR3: TGTGCCCACCCGGGCGACTATGGCTACACCTTC.

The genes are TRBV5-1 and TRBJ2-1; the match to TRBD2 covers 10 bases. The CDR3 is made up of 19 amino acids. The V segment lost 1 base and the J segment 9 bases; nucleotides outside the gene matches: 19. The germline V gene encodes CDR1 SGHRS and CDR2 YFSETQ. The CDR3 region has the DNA TGCGCCAGCAGCTTGTTGAGCGGGAGGGCCAGGTTTTCAATTATTGAGCAGTTCTTC. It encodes CASSLLSGRARFSIIEQFF.

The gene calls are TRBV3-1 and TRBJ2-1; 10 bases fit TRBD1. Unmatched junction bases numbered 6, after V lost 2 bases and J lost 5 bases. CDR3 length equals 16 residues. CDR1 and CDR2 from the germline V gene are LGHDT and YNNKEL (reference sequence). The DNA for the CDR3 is TGTGCCAGCAGCCAATCTAGGGGGACAGGGGACAATGAGCAGTTCTTC. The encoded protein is CASSQSRGTGDNEQFF.